The 6 T cell receptor beta chains below all came from one sample that was sequenced in a study of cytomegalovirus exposure and HLA in healthy donors. Clones were sequenced by immunoSEQ multiplex PCR, and TCRdb holds only the in-frame ones, with some missing. The sample carries approximately 190,000 clones, about 79% recorded once. Sequencing input: PBMCs. These receptors were taken from a woman aged 30 to 39 in good health and CMV-seropositive.

The chain combines TRBV29-1 with TRBJ2-3; possibly TRBD2 for D (5 bases). This CDR3 contains 11 residues. V lost 0 bases and J lost 10, with 8 bases in between. Germline V gives CDR1 SQVTM, CDR2 ANQGSEA. The DNA of the CDR3 is TGCAGCGTTGAAGAGGACGGGGCGCAGTATTTT. Residues: CSVEEDGAQYF.

This chain uses TRBV19 with TRBJ1-4; a possible D gene is TRBD1 (6 bases). Germline V lookup: CDR1 LNHDA, CDR2 SQIVND (reference sequence). This CDR3 has 14 amino acids. The V end was cut by 4 bases, the J end by 5 bases, with 11 bases between. CDR3 coding DNA: TGTGCCAGTAGTAACAGGGTCCCGAATGAAAAACTGTTTTTT. Amino acid sequence: CASSNRVPNEKLFF.

This sequence joins TRBV6-5 and TRBJ2-5; the D gene is possibly TRBD1 (6 bases). Trimming stripped 5 bases from V and 2 bases from J, with 15 bases between. The CDR3 totals 15 residues. Germline V gene lookup returns CDR1 MNHEY and CDR2 SVGAGI. In DNA, the CDR3 is TGTGCCAGCAGTCAGACGACAGGCCCACAAGAGACCCAGTACTTC. It codes for CASSQTTGPQETQYF.

This clone was picked up a small number of times. Its ends do not fully match the called genes, so a read error is possible. The chain couples TRBV7-7 to TRBJ1-5, with 7 bases that match TRBD1. The CDR3 runs to 19 residues. Per the germline V gene, CDR1 is SSHAT and CDR2 is FNYEAQ (reference sequence). This CDR3 is CASSLETGRGVYSNQPQHF. The CDR3 DNA sequence: TGTGCTAGCAGCTTGGAGACAGGGCGGGGAGTATATAGCAATCAGCCCCAGCATTTT. The variable domain in full, completed from reference TRBV7-7 and TRBJ1-5, reads GAGVSQSPRYKVTKRGQDVTLRCDPISSHATLYWYQQALGQGPEFLTYFNYEAQPDKSGLPSDRFSAERPEGSISTLTIQRTEQRDSAMYRCASSLETGRGVYSNQPQHFGDGTRLSIL.

The chain employs TRBV2 and TRBJ2-3; D perhaps matches TRBD2 (7 bases). The V gene's germline CDR1 is SNHLY and CDR2 FYNNEI. V was shortened by 8 bases and J by 0 bases, with 24 bases between the two germline ends. This CDR3 spans 18 amino acids. CDR3 loop: CASPWFGGGGASTDTQYF. In nucleotides, the CDR3 is TGTGCCAGCCCTTGGTTTGGCGGAGGGGGGGCTAGCACAGATACGCAGTATTTT.

This clone was counted only a few times. The chain carries TRBV30 and TRBJ1-1; the match to TRBD1 covers 10 bases. Germline assignment: CDR1 GTSNPN and CDR2 SVGIG (reference sequence). V shed 0 bases, J shed 4 bases, and the junction held 5 bases outside the gene matches. The CDR3 totals 15 residues. CDR3 coding DNA: TGTGCCTGGAGTGTTAAGACAGGGGGCGTCACTGAAGCTTTCTTT. As protein: CAWSVKTGGVTEAFF.